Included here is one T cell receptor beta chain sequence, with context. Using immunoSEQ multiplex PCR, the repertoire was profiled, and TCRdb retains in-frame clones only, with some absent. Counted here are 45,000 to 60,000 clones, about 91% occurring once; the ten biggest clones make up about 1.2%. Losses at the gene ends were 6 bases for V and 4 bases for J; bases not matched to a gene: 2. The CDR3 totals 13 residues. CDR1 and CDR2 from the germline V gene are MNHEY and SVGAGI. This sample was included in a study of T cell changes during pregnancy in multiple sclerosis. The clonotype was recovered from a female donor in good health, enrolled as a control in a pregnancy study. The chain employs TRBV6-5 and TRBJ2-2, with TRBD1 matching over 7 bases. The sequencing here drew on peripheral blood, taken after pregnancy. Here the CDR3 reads CASSRGSTGELFF. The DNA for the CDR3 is TGTGCCAGCAGCAGGGGGAGCACCGGGGAGCTGTTTTTT.